This entry lists 4 T cell receptor beta chains sequenced from one sample in a study of blood T cell repertoires in COVID-19. Libraries were prepared by immunoSEQ multiplex PCR; TCRdb keeps only in-frame clonotypes and omits some of them. Counted here are 75,000 to 95,000 clones, 74% occurring once; the ten biggest clones make up under 5%. The sample consisted of peripheral blood. The receptors come from a man between 65 and 85 years old with COVID-19, enrolled during active disease.

The rearrangement uses TRBV30 and TRBJ2-7; D unresolved. V dropped 0 bases and J dropped 7 bases, with 13 bases sitting between them. CDR3 size: 13 residues. Germline lookup yields CDR1 GTSNPN and CDR2 SVGIG (reference sequence). CDR3 coding DNA: TGTGCCTGGAGTGTAATATCTTCCGGGGAGCAGTACTTC. Its protein product is CAWSVISSGEQYF.

V gene TRBV21-1 combines with J gene TRBJ2-1; the table's D gene call, TRBD2, was not cross checked with the DNA. TRBV21-1 is noted as a pseudogene. The CDR3 is 21 amino acids. The CDR3 is CASSNFGPWWTLAGVNNEQFF. The CDR3 DNA reads TGTGCCAGCAGCAATTTCGGACCCTGGTGGACGTTAGCGGGAGTCAACAATGAGCAGTTCTTC.

V and J are TRBV12-3 or TRBV12-4 and TRBJ2-7; no clear D gene. The length of the CDR3 is 13 residues. V dropped 1 base and J dropped 0 bases, with 4 bases sitting between them. CDR3 sequence: CASSLGSSYEQYF. The CDR3 nucleotides read TGTGCCAGCAGTTTAGGGAGCTCCTACGAGCAGTACTTC.

The genes are TRBV9 and TRBJ2-1, with 7 positions matching TRBD2. The CDR3 runs 16 residues. J gave up 2 bases and V 0 bases, and 5 bases lay outside the gene matches. Germline CDR1 is SGDLS and CDR2 is YYNGEE. The CDR3 nucleotides read TGTGCCAGCAGCGTAGTTTCGGCGGGAGCCTACAATGAGCAGTTCTTC. As protein: CASSVVSAGAYNEQFF.